The source of this TCR beta chain is a study of blood T cell repertoires in COVID-19. Germline lookup yields CDR1 LNHDA and CDR2 SQIVND (reference sequence). The CDR3 consists of 18 residues. V was clipped by 3 bases and J by 0 bases; unmatched bases: 7. Authors' analysis steps: Amplification from reference gene primers served as the basis for estimated nucleated cell counts. Profiled with immunoSEQ multiplex PCR; TCRdb holds only in-frame clones, not every one. The DNA gave D and trimming, while V, J and clone size come from that table. The repertoire holds 110,000 or so clones, with approximately 80% as singletons. A few counts support this clone.

This chain uses TRBV19 with TRBJ2-7; 14 positions agree with TRBD2. This TCR was recovered from a human donor in a cohort sampled during active COVID-19. Sequencing was done on a sample of peripheral blood. CDR3 in amino acids: CASSISGLAGGPSYEQYF. The CDR3 DNA reads as TGTGCCAGTAGTATCTCCGGACTAGCGGGAGGTCCCTCCTACGAGCAGTACTTC.